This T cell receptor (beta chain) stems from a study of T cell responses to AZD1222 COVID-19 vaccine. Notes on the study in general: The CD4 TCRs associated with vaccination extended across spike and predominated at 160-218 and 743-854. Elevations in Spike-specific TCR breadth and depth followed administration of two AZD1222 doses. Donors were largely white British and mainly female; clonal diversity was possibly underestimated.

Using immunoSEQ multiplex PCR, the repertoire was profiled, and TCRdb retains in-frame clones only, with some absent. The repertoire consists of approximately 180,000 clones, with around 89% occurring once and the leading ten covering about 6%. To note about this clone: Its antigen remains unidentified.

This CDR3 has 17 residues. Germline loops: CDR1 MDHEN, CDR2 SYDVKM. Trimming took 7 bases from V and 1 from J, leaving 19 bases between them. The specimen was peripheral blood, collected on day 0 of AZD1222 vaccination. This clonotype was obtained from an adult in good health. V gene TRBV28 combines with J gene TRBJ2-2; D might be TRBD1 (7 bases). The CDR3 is CASKGSGTAGNTGELFF. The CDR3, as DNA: TGTGCCAGCAAGGGATCGGGGACAGCGGGGAACACCGGGGAGCTGTTTTTT.